One and the same sample provided the 3 T cell receptor beta chains below, sequenced in a study of T cells in Graves' hyperthyroidism and ophthalmopathy. The investigators amplified TCR beta CDR3 regions from RNA transcripts. Initially, a first-round RT-PCR of the TCR CDR3 employed the HTBI primer set. MiXCR, run by TCRdb on the multiplex PCR reads, gives a single entry per CDR3 protein. This sample yields about 130,000 distinct CDR3 sequences, of which approximately 20% are seen a single time; more than 65% belongs to the top ten. Sample: blood. These receptors all come from a woman between 50 and 59 years old with Graves' hyperthyroidism that later progressed to Graves' ophthalmopathy.

CDR3 protein: CASSHLGQGTHEQYF. For the CDR3, the DNA is TGTGCCAGCAGCCACCTCGGACAGGGGACCCACGAGCAGTACTTC. This chain uses TRBV28 with TRBJ2-7; 9 bases line up with TRBD1. Unmatched junction bases numbered 11, after V lost 6 bases and J lost 5 bases. The CDR3 is 15 amino acids. Germline assignment: CDR1 MDHEN and CDR2 SYDVKM.

The gene calls are TRBV12-3 or TRBV12-4 and TRBJ2-2, with TRBD2 identical over 7 bases. The J segment lost 6 bases and the V segment lost 7 bases, leaving 5 bases of the junction unmatched. The CDR3 has 13 residues. CDR3 amino acids: CASTRTRSGELFF. CDR3 nucleotides: TGTGCCAGCACCCGGACTAGATCCGGGGAGCTGTTTTTT.

At least ten counts were recorded for this clonotype. This sequence joins TRBV20-1 and TRBJ1-4; D uncertain. Germline V gene sequence: CDR1 DFQATT, CDR2 SNEGSKA (reference sequence). This CDR3 is 14 amino acids long. The ends were cut back, 3 bases at V and 2 bases at J, with 10 bases in the middle. CDR3 bases: TGCAGTGCTAGTGGGGTAGGCACTAATGAAAAACTGTTTTTT. Its translation is CSASGVGTNEKLFF.